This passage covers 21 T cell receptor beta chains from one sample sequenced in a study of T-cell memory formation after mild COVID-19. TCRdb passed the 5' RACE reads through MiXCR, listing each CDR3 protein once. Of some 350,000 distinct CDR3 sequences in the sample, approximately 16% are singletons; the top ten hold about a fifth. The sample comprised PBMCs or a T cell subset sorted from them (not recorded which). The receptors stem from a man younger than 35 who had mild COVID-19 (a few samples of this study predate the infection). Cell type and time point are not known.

The DNA of the CDR3 is TGTGCCAGCAGCTCAGTCAGTGGATTAGCCAAAAACATTCAGTACTTC. Its protein product is CASSSVSGLAKNIQYF. V gene TRBV5-6 combines with J gene TRBJ2-4, with no clear D. Germline V CDR1 and CDR2: SGHDT, YYEEEE. The V gene lost 3 bases and the J gene lost 0 bases, with 13 bases spanning the gap. This CDR3 has 16 amino acids.

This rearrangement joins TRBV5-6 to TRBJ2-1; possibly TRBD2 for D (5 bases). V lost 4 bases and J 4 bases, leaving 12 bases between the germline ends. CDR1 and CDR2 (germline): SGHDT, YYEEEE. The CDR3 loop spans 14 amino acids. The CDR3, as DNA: TGTGCCAGCAGCCGGGAAATGGCTTACAATGAGCAGTTCTTC. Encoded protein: CASSREMAYNEQFF.

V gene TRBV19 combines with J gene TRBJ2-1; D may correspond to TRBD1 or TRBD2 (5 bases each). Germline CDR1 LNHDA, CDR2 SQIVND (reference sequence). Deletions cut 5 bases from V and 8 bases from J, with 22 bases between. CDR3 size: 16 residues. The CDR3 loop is CASSRGRALVRDEQFF. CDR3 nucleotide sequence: TGTGCCAGTAGTCGGGGCCGGGCCTTAGTTCGAGATGAGCAGTTCTTC.

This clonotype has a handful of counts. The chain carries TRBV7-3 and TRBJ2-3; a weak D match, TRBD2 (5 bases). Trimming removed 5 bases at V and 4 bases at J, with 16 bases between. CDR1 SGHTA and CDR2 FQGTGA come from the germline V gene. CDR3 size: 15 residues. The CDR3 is CASSLRGIGSDTQYF. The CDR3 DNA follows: TGTGCCAGCAGCCTCCGGGGAATTGGGTCAGATACGCAGTATTTT.

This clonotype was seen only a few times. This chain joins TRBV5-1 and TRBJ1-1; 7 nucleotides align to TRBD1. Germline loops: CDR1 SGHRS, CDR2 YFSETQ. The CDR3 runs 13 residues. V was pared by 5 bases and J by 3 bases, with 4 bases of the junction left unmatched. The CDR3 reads CASRRDSYTEAFF. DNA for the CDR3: TGCGCCAGCAGACGGGACAGCTACACTGAAGCTTTCTTT.

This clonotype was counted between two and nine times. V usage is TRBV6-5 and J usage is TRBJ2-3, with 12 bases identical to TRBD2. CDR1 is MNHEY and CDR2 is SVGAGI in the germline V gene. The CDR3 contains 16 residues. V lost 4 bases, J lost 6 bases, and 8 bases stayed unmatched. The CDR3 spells CASSWDPSGGADTQYF. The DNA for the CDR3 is TGTGCCAGCAGTTGGGATCCTAGCGGGGGGGCCGATACGCAGTATTTT.

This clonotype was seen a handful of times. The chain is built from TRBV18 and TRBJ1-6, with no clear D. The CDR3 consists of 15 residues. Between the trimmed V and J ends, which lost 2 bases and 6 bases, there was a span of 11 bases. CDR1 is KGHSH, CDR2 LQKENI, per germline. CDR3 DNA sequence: TGTGCCAGCTCACCAGAGGTAACGGCTAATTCACCCCTCCACTTT. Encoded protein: CASSPEVTANSPLHF.

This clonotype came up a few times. This CDR3 reads CASSLEGRNTEAFF. CDR3 DNA: TGTGCCAGCAGCTTAGAAGGGAGGAACACTGAAGCTTTCTTT. This chain connects TRBV11-2 to TRBJ1-1, with unresolved D. The CDR3 covers 14 residues. V lost 0 bases to trimming and J lost 1 base, with 6 bases between them. CDR1 is SGHAT and CDR2 is FQNNGV in the germline V gene.

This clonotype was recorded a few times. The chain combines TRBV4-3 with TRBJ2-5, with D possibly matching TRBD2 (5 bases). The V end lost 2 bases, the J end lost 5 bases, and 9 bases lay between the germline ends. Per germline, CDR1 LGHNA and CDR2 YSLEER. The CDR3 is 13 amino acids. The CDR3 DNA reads TGCGCCAGCAGCCAAAACGGGGAGGAGACCCAGTACTTC. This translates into CASSQNGEETQYF.

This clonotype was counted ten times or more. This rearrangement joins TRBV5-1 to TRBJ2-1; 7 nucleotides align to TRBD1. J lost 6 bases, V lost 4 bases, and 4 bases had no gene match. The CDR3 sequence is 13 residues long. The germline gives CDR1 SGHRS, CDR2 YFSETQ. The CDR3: CASSAGQANEQFF. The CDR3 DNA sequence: TGCGCCAGCAGCGCTGGACAGGCCAATGAGCAGTTCTTC.

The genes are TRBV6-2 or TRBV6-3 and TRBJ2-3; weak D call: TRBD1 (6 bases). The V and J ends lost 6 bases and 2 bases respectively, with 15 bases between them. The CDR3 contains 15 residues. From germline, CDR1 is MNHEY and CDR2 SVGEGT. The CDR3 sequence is CASSPQGINTDTQYF. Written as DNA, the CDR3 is TGTGCCAGCAGCCCTCAGGGGATCAACACAGATACGCAGTATTTT.

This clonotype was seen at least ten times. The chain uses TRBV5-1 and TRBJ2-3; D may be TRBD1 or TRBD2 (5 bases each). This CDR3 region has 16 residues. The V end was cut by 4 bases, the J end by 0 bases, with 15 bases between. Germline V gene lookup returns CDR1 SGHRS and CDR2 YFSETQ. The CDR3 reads CASSAWGRSSTDTQYF. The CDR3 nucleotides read TGCGCCAGCAGCGCCTGGGGACGGTCTAGCACAGATACGCAGTATTTT.

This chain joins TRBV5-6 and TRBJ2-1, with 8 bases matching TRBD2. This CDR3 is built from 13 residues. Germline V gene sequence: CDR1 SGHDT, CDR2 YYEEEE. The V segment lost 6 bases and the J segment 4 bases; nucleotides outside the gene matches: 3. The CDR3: CASTSGGYNEQFF. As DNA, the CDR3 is TGTGCCAGCACCAGCGGGGGTTACAATGAGCAGTTCTTC.

The CDR3 region has the DNA TGTGCCAGCACCAAGGGGGCGGGCACCGGGGAGCTGTTTTTT. Translating it yields CASTKGAGTGELFF. The chain uses TRBV6-5 and TRBJ2-2; TRBD1 aligns across 7 bases. The CDR3 has 14 amino acids. Germline CDR1 MNHEY, CDR2 SVGAGI. With V trimmed by 7 bases and J by 4 bases, 6 bases remained unmatched.

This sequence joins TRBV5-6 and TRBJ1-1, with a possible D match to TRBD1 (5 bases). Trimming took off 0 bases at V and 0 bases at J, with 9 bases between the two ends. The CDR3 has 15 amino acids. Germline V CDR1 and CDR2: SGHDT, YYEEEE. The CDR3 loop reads CASSLGGSLNTEAFF. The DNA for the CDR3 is TGTGCCAGCAGCTTGGGGGGGAGCTTGAACACTGAAGCTTTCTTT.

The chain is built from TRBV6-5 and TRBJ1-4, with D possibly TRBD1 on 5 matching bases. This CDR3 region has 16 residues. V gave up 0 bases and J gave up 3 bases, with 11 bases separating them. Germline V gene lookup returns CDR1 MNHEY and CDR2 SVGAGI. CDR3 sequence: CASSYSLRVANEKLFF. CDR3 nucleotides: TGTGCCAGCAGTTACTCCCTCAGGGTGGCTAATGAAAAACTGTTTTTT.

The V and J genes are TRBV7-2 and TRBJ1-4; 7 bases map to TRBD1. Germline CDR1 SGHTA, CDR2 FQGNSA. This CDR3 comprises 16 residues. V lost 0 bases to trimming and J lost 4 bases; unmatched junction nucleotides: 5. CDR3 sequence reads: CASSLARQGLNEKLFF. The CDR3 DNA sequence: TGTGCCAGCAGCTTAGCCCGACAGGGTCTTAATGAAAAACTGTTTTTT.

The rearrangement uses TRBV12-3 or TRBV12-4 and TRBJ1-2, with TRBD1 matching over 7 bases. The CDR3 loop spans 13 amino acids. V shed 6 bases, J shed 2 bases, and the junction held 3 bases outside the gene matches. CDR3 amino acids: CASRPTGNYGYTF. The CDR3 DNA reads TGTGCCAGCAGGCCGACAGGGAACTATGGCTACACCTTC.

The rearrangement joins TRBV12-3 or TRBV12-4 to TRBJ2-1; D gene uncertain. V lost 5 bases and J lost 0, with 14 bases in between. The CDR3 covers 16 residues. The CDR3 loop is CASSKQGWSSYNEQFF. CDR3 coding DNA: TGTGCCAGCAGTAAACAAGGGTGGAGCTCCTACAATGAGCAGTTCTTC.

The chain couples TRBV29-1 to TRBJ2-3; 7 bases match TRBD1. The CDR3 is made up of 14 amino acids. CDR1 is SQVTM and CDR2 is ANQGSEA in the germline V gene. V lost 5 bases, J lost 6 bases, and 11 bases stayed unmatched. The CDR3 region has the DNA TGCAGCGTTCCCGAGGGACAGTCGGTCGATACGCAGTATTTT. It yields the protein CSVPEGQSVDTQYF.

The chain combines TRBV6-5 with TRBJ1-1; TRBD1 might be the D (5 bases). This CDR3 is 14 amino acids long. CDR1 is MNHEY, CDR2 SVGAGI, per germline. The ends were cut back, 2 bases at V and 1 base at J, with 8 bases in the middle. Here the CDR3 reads CASSYGGWNTEAFF. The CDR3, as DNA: TGTGCCAGCAGTTACGGGGGGTGGAACACTGAAGCTTTCTTT.